The source of this T cell receptor (beta chain) is a study of spatial heterogeneity in lung cancer. TCR cDNA molecules were tagged individually, and each one carried a unique molecular identifier. Via MiXCR, TCRdb re-called the 5' RACE reads, giving one row per CDR3 protein. The sample lists about 15,000 distinct CDR3 sequences, under 8% occurring once. This clonotype appeared many times. Its specificity is unknown. Stated time point: sample taken at primary tumor resection. Patients with untreated early-stage non-small cell lung cancer, numbering approximately 79, were the donors. The study sequenced unsorted whole RNA from tumor, nontumor lung or frozen PBMC. Whole-study results and caveats: Counts of expanded intratumoral alpha and beta TCRs tracked tumor mutation counts.

V shed 6 bases and J shed 7 bases, with 15 bases lying between them. This CDR3 is built from 13 residues. The starting material was lung tumor tissue, obtained at surgery. This TCR came from a male donor with early-stage non-small cell lung cancer. The V and J genes are TRBV12-3 or TRBV12-4 and TRBJ2-5, with D perhaps matching TRBD1 or TRBD2 (5 bases each). CDR3 protein: CASRDLGTPTQYF. The CDR3 DNA follows: TGTGCCAGCAGAGACCTCGGGACGCCGACCCAGTACTTC.